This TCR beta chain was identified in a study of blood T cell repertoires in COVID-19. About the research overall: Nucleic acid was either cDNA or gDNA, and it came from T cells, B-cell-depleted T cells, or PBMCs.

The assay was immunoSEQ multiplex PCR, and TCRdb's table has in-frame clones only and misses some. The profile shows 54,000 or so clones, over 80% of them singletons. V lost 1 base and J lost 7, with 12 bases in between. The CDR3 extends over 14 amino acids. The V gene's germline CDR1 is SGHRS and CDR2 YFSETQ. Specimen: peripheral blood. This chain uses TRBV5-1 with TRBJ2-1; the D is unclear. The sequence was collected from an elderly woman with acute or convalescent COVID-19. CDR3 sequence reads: CASSLMVRVNEQFF. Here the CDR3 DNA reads TGCGCCAGCAGCTTGATGGTGCGAGTTAATGAGCAGTTCTTC.